The 2 T cell receptor beta chains in this list originate from one sample, sequenced in a study of blood T cell repertoires in COVID-19. TCRdb keeps only in-frame clones here, not all; method: immunoSEQ multiplex PCR. The repertoire includes 150,000 to 200,000 clones, 85% to 95% of them detected once, and around 2% sits in the top ten. The sequencing sample was made of peripheral blood. The receptors shown here come from a woman between 55 and 75 years old with COVID-19, enrolled during active disease.

This rearrangement joins TRBV19 to TRBJ2-7; tentatively, D is TRBD1 (6 bases). CDR1 and CDR2 from the germline V gene are LNHDA and SQIVND (reference sequence). The CDR3 has 15 amino acids. V was trimmed by 4 bases and J by 2 bases, leaving 15 bases between them. This chain's CDR3 is CASSTSPGTTYEQYF. The CDR3 nucleotides read TGTGCCAGTAGTACTTCTCCCGGGACAACCTACGAGCAGTACTTC.

CDR3 in DNA: TGTGCCAGCAGCTCCGCCCCCCGCGGCCCCGATACGCAGTATTTT. Amino acid sequence: CASSSAPRGPDTQYF. V and J are TRBV7-2 and TRBJ2-3; D is unclear. Germline lookup yields CDR1 SGHTA and CDR2 FQGNSA. CDR3 size: 15 residues. Trimming stripped 4 bases from V and 6 bases from J, with 17 bases between.